The sequence of this T cell receptor beta chain was determined in a study of T cell responses to AZD1222 COVID-19 vaccine (dated by TCRdb to about 2021). Looking at the study overall: AZD1222 recipients with second doses at about 4 weeks or about 12 weeks were pooled, because spike-specific TCR depth and breadth did not differ between schedules. A total of about 230 trial participants underwent TCR sequencing, of whom 200 to 220 received two doses of AZD1222 and about 25 received two doses of the MenACWY control vaccine. Trial participants were enrolled by age into 18-55, 56-69 and 70-plus year subgroups, with approximately 150, 28 and 58 TCR-sequenced participants respectively. The research as a whole found: After two AZD1222 doses, both the breadth and the depth of spike-specific TCRs were significantly higher than at day 0 and than in MenACWY recipients. The whole spike protein was spanned by vaccine-associated CD4 TCRs, and dominant responses were seen in regions 160-218 and 743-854. Epitopes outside the regions mutated in the B.1.351 and B.1.1.7 variants were reportedly recognized by nearly half of the unique spike-specific TCRs. Conclusions about previously exposed vaccinees are limited because only six or seven AZD1222 recipients were SARS-CoV-2 seropositive at baseline. The 56-69-year group was small, and its depth increase did not reach significance, likely because of low power. Most participants were white British and females outnumbered males, and the authors suggested that clonal diversity may have been underestimated. Because no samples from the day 14 peak response were available, repertoires could be characterized only after the peak T cell response.

This clone was found once. Its antigen is unknown. No base qualities exist here, and no much larger clone lies one base off it. The CDR3 regions of human TCRbeta chains were analyzed by immunosequencing. From the authors' description of their analysis: TCRs in the repertoires were matched against a reference library of SARS-CoV-2-specific TCRs that had been generated with the MIRA antigen-specificity platform. Breadth meant the fraction of unique TCRs that were SARS-CoV-2-associated, whereas depth meant the fraction of total T cells that were SARS-CoV-2-associated. Using the MIRA data, each spike-specific TCR was assigned both to the spike region to which the TCR was reactive and to a CD4 or CD8 class. Log10-transformed breadth and depth values were compared by one-way ANOVA with Sidak's multiple comparisons tests. This is the immuneACCESS table as TCRdb keeps it, with only in-frame sequences that have V and J called. A part of the clones is gone; compared with another copy, unresolved V genes explain less than half, and the rest is unexplained. That table gives V, J and clone size, and the DNA gave D and trimming. Present in this sample are about 92,000 clones, more than 75% of which were seen just once. The ten biggest clones cover about a fifth of the sample.

This sample's time point label indicates: baseline before first vaccination. Vaccinee samples were obtained from the UK trials COV001 and COV002, which included a single-blind randomized controlled phase 2/3 trial of AZD1222 (ChAdOx1 nCoV-19) in healthy adults. Trial participant PBMC samples were collected at day 0 and day 28 after the second dose for TCRbeta chain sequencing. The CDR3 sequence holds 14 residues, the cysteine and phenylalanine included. The read is trimmed to its CDR3 DNA, 42 bases read in frame from base 1. From the germline V gene (reference sequence), CDR1 is LNHDA and CDR2 is SQIVND. Trimming takes 6 bases off V and 2 bases off J; junction bases not matched to a gene: 4.

Here the chain combines TRBV19 and TRBJ2-1, with 7 bases aligning to TRBD1. Sequencing used peripheral blood, obtained on day 0 of AZD1222 vaccination. The source is an adult in good health. The CDR3 region reads CASRRQGTYNEQFF. At the DNA level, the sequence is TGTGCCAGTAGGCGACAGGGTACCTACAATGAGCAGTTCTTC. With all but the CDR3 taken from the reference TRBV19 and TRBJ2-1 genes, the full variable domain is: DGGITQSPKYLFRKEGQNVTLSCEQNLNHDAMYWYRQDPGQGLRLIYYSQIVNDFQKGDIAEGYSVSREKKESFPLTVTSAQKNPTAFYLCASRRQGTYNEQFFGPGTRLTVL.